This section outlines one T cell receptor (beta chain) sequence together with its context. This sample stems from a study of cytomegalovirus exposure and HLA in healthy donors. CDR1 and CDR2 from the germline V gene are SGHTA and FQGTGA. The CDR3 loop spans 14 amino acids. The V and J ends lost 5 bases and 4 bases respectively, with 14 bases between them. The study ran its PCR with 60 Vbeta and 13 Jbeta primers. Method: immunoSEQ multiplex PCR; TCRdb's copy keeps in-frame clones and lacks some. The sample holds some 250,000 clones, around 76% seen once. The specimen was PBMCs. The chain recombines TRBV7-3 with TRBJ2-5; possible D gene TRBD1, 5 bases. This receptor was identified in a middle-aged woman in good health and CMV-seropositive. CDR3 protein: CASSVQGWGETQYF. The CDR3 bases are TGTGCCAGCAGCGTGCAGGGTTGGGGAGAGACCCAGTACTTC. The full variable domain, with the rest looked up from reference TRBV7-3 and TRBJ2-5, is GAGVSQTPSNKVTEKGKYVELRCDPISGHTALYWYRQSLGQGPEFLIYFQGTGAADDSGLPNDRFFAVRPEGSVSTLKIQRTERGDSAVYLCASSVQGWGETQYFGPGTRLLVL.